The clone carrying this TCR beta chain was seen a few times. Its antigen remains unidentified. This specimen belongs to a study of T cell repertoires in cytomegalovirus infection. Study summary: Both CMV infection and a matching HLA type were indicated by public TCR beta signatures. Overall study results and limits: Using cumulative public TCR beta family frequency, the authors identified those who carried CMV together with the relevant HLA. The study found HLA-C-restricted CMV-specific TCR beta clonotypes dominating the ex vivo response.

V was shortened by 6 bases and J by 8 bases, with 19 bases between the two germline ends. Germline-derived CDR1 and CDR2 are MNHEY and SVGEGT. The CDR3 runs 14 residues. Each CDR3 protein is one row after TCRdb ran MiXCR on the reads. The data hold roughly 570,000 distinct CDR3 sequences, with about 40% observed a single time. Specimen: cultured PBMCs, collected from culture after CMV antigen stimulation. This receptor was obtained from a human donor in good health (CMV status not recorded). Some clones in this sample may be carry-over from other donors' samples. The chain recombines TRBV6-2 or TRBV6-3 with TRBJ1-1; no reliable D call. This CDR3 is CASRQRTFQAEAFF. In DNA, the CDR3 is TGTGCCAGCAGACAGAGGACGTTCCAGGCAGAAGCTTTCTTT.